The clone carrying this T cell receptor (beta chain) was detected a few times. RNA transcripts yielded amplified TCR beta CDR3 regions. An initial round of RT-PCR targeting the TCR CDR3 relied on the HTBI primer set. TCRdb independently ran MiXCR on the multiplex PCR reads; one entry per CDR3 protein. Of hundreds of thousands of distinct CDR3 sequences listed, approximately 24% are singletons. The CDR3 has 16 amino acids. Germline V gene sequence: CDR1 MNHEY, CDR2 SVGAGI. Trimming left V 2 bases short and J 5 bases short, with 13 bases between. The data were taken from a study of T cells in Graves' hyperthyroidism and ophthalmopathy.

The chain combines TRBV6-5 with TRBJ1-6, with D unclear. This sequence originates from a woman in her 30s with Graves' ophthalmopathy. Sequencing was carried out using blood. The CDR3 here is CASSYHRTVNNSPLHF. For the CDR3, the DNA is TGTGCCAGCAGTTACCATCGTACAGTCAATAATTCACCCCTCCACTTT.